This T cell receptor beta chain originates from a study of beta chain features in type 1 diabetes. At the level of the study: Examined across all samples were around 110 million sorted cells.

Findings of the study overall: A pattern of fewer insertions and more deletions at VDJ junctions was seen in type 1 diabetes patients.

Germline CDR1 SQVTM, CDR2 ANQGSEA. With V trimmed by 6 bases and J by 1 base, 4 bases remained unmatched. There are 13 residues in the CDR3. This clone turned up a few times. The antigen is unknown. The entirety of the isolated RNA underwent reverse transcription, so expressed TCRB transcripts were sequenced. Data came from immunoSEQ multiplex PCR; TCRdb stores just in-frame clones and leaves some out. The sample lists 900,000 or so clones; around a sixth were seen once. In total, each donor contributed a single heparinised blood draw that averaged approximately 0.12 L. The origin of this receptor is a woman under 30 in good health. The chain has TRBV29-1 and TRBJ1-1; 8 nucleotides match TRBD1. The source material was naive CD4+ T cells from blood. The CDR3 here is CSVRDRQNTEAFF. The CDR3 DNA reads TGCAGCGTGAGGGACAGGCAGAACACTGAAGCTTTCTTT.